This T cell receptor (beta chain) comes out of a study of identical twins. Study-level points and caveats: Memory repertoires lacked the insertion deficit that abundant cord blood beta clonotypes showed.

Note on this clonotype: Its antigen is unidentified.

Deletions cut 6 bases from V and 5 bases from J, with 22 bases between. The CDR3 runs to 17 residues. Germline-derived CDR1 and CDR2 are LNHNV and YYDKDF (reference sequence). Healthy Caucasians supplied all donations. From the 5' RACE reads, TCRdb called clonotypes with MiXCR, one entry per CDR3 protein. The data contain fewer than 650,000 distinct CDR3 sequences, 9.6% of them seen just once; the ten biggest clones take up around 3%. The sample also formed part of further work on yellow fever vaccine responses in identical twins. From that report: Twins reportedly mounted vaccine T cell responses that seemed partly convergent, partly personalized.

The sample comprised PBMCs. The V and J genes are TRBV15 and TRBJ1-4; D unresolved. The TCR was taken from a woman under 30 in good health. The CDR3 sequence: CATRPTGEGGRNEKLFF. The CDR3 bases are TGTGCCACCAGACCTACCGGGGAGGGAGGGAGGAATGAAAAACTGTTTTTT.